This TCR beta chain was captured in a study of PD-L1 blockade in urothelial cancer. As for time point: pretreatment peripheral blood. Here immunoSEQ multiplex PCR was the method, and the copy in TCRdb shows in-frame clones only, minus some. In the table there are 43,000 or so clones, 65% to 85% of which are singletons. V shed 4 bases and J shed 0 bases, with 19 bases lying between them. Germline V CDR1 and CDR2: SGHAT, FQNNGV. CDR3 length: 18 residues. This material consisted of PBMCs, taken around atezolizumab (anti-PD-L1) treatment. The receptor comes from a man aged 55 to 70 with urothelial cancer. The V call is TRBV11-2, the J call TRBJ1-3; D may be TRBD1 (6 bases). The chain's CDR3 is CASSSRTAKDDSGNTIYF. CDR3 coding DNA: TGTGCCAGCAGCTCGAGGACAGCCAAAGATGACTCTGGAAACACCATATATTTT.